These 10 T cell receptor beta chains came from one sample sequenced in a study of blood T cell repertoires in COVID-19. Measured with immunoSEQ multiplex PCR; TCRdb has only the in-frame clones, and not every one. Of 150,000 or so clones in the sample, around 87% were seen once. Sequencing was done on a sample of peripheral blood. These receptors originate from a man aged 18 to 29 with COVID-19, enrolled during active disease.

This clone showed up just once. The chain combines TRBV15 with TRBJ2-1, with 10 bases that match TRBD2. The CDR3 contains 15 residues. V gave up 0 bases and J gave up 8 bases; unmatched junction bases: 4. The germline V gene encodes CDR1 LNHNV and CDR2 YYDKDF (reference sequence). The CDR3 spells CATSRELAGWDEQFF. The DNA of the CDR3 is TGTGCCACCAGCAGAGAACTAGCGGGATGGGATGAGCAGTTCTTC.

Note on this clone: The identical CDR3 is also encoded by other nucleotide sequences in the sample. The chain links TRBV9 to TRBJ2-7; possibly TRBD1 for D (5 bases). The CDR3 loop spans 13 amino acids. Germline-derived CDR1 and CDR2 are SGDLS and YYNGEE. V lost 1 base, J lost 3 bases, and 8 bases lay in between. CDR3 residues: CASSVSDNYEQYF. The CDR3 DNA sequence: TGTGCCAGCAGCGTATCGGACAACTACGAGCAGTACTTC.

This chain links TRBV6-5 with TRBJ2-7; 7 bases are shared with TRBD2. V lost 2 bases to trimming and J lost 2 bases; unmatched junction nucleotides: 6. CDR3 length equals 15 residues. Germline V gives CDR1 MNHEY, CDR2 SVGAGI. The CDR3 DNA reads TGTGCCAGCAGTTACGGGGGGGGAGGTACCTACGAGCAGTACTTC. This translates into CASSYGGGGTYEQYF.

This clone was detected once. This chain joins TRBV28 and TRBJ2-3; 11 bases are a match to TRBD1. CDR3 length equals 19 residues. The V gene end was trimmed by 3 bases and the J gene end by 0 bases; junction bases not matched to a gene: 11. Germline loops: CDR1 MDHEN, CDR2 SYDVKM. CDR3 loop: CASSFDQGGDRGSTDTQYF. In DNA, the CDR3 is TGTGCCAGCAGTTTTGATCAAGGGGGGGACAGGGGGAGCACAGATACGCAGTATTTT.

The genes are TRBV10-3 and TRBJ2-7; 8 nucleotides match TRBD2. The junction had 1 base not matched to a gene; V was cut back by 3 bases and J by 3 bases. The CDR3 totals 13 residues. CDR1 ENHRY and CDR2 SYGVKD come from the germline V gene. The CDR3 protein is CAISEGTSYEQYF. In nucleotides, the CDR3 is TGTGCCATCAGTGAAGGGACTAGCTACGAGCAGTACTTC.

CDR3 region: CASRLRQGADIQYF. In DNA, the CDR3 is TGCGCCAGCAGACTTAGACAGGGGGCAGACATTCAGTACTTC. The chain joins TRBV5-1 to TRBJ2-4; 10 bases map to TRBD1. CDR1 is SGHRS and CDR2 is YFSETQ in the germline V gene. Trimming removed 5 bases from V and 8 bases from J; junction bases left unmatched: 7. CDR3 size: 14 residues.

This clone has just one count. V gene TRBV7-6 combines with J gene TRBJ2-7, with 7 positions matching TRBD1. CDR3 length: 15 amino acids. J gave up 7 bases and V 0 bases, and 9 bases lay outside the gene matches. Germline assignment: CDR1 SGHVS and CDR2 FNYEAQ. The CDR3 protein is CASSLAPGQRREQYF. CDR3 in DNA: TGTGCCAGCAGCTTAGCGCCGGGACAGAGGAGAGAGCAGTACTTC. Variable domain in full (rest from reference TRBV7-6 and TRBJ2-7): GAGVSQSPRYKVTKRGQDVALRCDPISGHVSLYWYRQALGQGPEFLTYFNYEAQQDKSGLPNDRFSAERPEGSISTLTIQRTEQRDSAMYRCASSLAPGQRREQYFGPGTRLTVT.

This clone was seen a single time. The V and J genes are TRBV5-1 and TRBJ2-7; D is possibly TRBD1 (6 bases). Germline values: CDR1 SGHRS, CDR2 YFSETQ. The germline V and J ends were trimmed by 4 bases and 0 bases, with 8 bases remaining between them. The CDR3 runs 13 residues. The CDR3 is CASSPDSSYEQYF. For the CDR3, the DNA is TGCGCCAGCAGCCCGGACAGCTCCTACGAGCAGTACTTC.

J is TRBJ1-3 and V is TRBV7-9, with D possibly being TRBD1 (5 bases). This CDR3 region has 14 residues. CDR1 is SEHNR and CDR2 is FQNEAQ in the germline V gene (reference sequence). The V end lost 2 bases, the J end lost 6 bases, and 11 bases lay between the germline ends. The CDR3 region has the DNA TGTGCCAGCAGCTTAATCCCACAGGAAAACACCATATATTTT. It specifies CASSLIPQENTIYF.

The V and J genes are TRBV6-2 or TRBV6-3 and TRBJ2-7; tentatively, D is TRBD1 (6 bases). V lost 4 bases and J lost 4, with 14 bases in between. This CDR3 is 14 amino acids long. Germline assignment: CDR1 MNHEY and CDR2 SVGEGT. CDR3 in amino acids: CASSFVNRAYEQYF. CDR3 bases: TGTGCCAGCAGTTTTGTGAACAGGGCGTACGAGCAGTACTTC.